Below, 17 T cell receptor delta chains from the same sample are listed, as sequenced in a study of γδ T cells in repeated Plasmodium falciparum infection (dated by TCRdb to the early 2020s). For bulk TCR repertoire analysis, Vgamma9/Vdelta2+ and Vdelta2-negative gammadelta T cell populations were flow-sorted out of peripheral blood mononuclear cells. Library preparation used multiplex PCR. The sequencer was an Illumina MiSeq. The public reads were reprocessed by TCRdb using CATT, and rows of matching DNA were later combined. This sample is represented by tens of thousands of delta-chain clones; almost 1.5% of them were singletons. The ten most abundant clones make up under 9.5% of the sample. Sequencing was performed on gamma-delta T cells from blood. The receptors were gathered from a pool of human donors (malaria-infected and uninfected, not separated).

This clone showed up just a few times. A read error is the likely source, as a far larger clone sits one nucleotide away. Other DNA sequences within the sample encode an identical CDR3. The chain employs TRDV1 and TRDJ1, with 8 bases aligning to TRDD3. The J gene was not available in TCRdb and was assigned here by matching the DNA to germline segments. V shed 2 bases, J shed 2 bases, and the junction held 16 bases outside the gene matches. The CDR3 is made up of 19 amino acids. CDR1 is TSWWSYY and CDR2 is QGS in the germline V gene. CDR3 in DNA: TGTGCTCTTGGGGAAAGGCCCCACTCAACTGGGGGGAAAACCGATAAACTCATCTTT. This sequence encodes CALGERPHSTGGKTDKLIF.

With respect to this clone: With a far larger clone one base away, a read error is the likely cause. The identical CDR3 is also encoded by other nucleotide sequences in the sample. The chain carries TRDV1 and TRDJ1, with 8 bases identical to TRDD3. Because TCRdb records no J gene, it was assigned here through a match of the DNA to germline. The germline V gene encodes CDR1 TSWWSYY and CDR2 QGS. This CDR3 is 19 amino acids long. For the CDR3, the DNA is TGTGCTCTTGGGGAACTATCCTACCAGGGGGATAGCTACACCGACAAACTCATCTTT. Amino acids: CALGELSYQGDSYTDKLIF.

This clone was observed a handful of times. The TCRdb record carries a much larger clone's protein, which differs from this DNA's translation at residue 14; a read error is the likely cause, and the protein listed here is the DNA translation. The V gene was identified as TRDV2, while no J gene was called. Germline V gives CDR1 GEAIGNYY, CDR2 EKD. CDR3 length: 16 residues. This CDR3 reads CACDTELSWDTRQTFF. The CDR3 DNA reads TGTGCCTGTGACACCGAACTCTCCTGGGACACCCGACAGACGTTTTTC.

This clone was recorded a few times. This is likely an artifact of a read error, given a far larger clone one base away. The sample carries other DNA sequences with the same CDR3. This sequence joins TRDV2 and TRDJ1; 10 nucleotides line up with TRDD3. Germline V CDR1 and CDR2: GEAIGNYY, EKD. CDR3 length: 17 amino acids. This CDR3 reads CACDALTGGSATDKLIF. The CDR3 nucleotides read TGCGCCTGTGACGCACTTACTGGGGGATCTGCGACCGATAAACTCATCTTT.

By sample share, this clone is medium-sized. The identical CDR3 is also encoded by other nucleotide sequences in the sample. V gene TRDV3 combines with J gene TRDJ1; 9 bases line up with TRDD3. CDR1 is TVYSNPD and CDR2 is GDNSRS in the germline V gene (reference sequence). J was trimmed by 5 bases and V by 1 base; bases with no gene match: 17. This CDR3 is built from 17 residues. CDR3 protein: CAFIPRHWGSEEDKLIF. In DNA, the CDR3 is TGTGCCTTTATACCCCGACACTGGGGGAGCGAAGAGGATAAACTCATCTTT.

This clone has at least ten counts. The TCRdb protein, from a much larger clone, departs from this DNA's translation at residue 14, likely by read error; the protein shown derives from the DNA. The V segment is TRDV2, and no J call was made; the DNA was not compared with TRDD3, the D call given in the table. Germline CDR1 is GEAIGNYY and CDR2 is EKD. The CDR3 totals 16 residues. In DNA form, the CDR3 reads TGTGCCTGTGAACCTGCGGCCAAATGGGGGAGAGATAAACCCATCTTT. Its protein product is CACEPAAKWGRDKPIF.

Details on this clone: TCRdb records a much larger clone's protein for this DNA, with a difference at residue 6 that likely arises from a read error; the protein given is the translation of the DNA. V is TRDV1 and J is TRDJ1; 7 positions match TRDD2. Germline assignment: CDR1 TSWWSYY and CDR2 QGS. Trimming took 3 bases from V and 0 from J; bases not matched to a gene: 7. The CDR3 length is 16 residues. In DNA form, the CDR3 reads TGTGCTCTTGGGGATAGCCTTCCTCCGGACACCGATAAACTCATCTTT. Protein: CALGDSLPPDTDKLIF.

To note about this clone: TCRdb has a much larger clone's protein, which differs at residue 17 from the translation of this DNA, likely because of a read error; what is shown is the protein translated from the DNA. The CDR3 reads CACGKIAFGGPKYTDKHIF. In nucleotides, the CDR3 is TGTGCCTGTGGCAAGATCGCTTTTGGGGGGCCCAAGTACACCGATAAACACATCTTT. The V gene was identified as TRDV2, while no J gene was called; the table's D call, TRDD3, was not checked against the DNA. CDR3 size: 19 residues. Germline V gene sequence: CDR1 GEAIGNYY, CDR2 EKD.

In this sample, this clone turned up a few times. Only one base separates this from a far larger clonotype, so it likely reflects a read error. Other nucleotide sequences from this sample produce the same CDR3. The chain combines TRDV1 with TRDJ1; 10 bases align to TRDD3. In the absence of a J gene in TCRdb, the DNA was matched to germline to assign it here. The CDR3 is 25 residues long. The germline V gene encodes CDR1 TSWWSYY and CDR2 QGS. The trim removed 1 base at V and 0 bases at J, leaving 29 bases unmatched. DNA for the CDR3: TGTGCTCTTGGGGAACCTAGGACTTACCAGAACTGGGGGATGCCTCGGTGGACATACACCGATAAACTCATCTTT. Its translation is CALGEPRTYQNWGMPRWTYTDKLIF.

This clone was seen a handful of times. This likely came from a read error, as a far larger clone is one base away. Other DNA sequences from this sample encode an identical CDR3 as well. The J gene is uncalled and the V gene is TRDV2; TRDD3 is taken as the D call from the table, unchecked against the DNA. The germline gives CDR1 GEAIGNYY, CDR2 EKD. The CDR3 is 16 amino acids. CDR3 nucleotides: TGTGCCTGTGACACCGGTACTGGGGGATACACCGATAAGCTCATCTTT. Translated: CACDTGTGGYTDKLIF.

Note on this clone: This DNA translates differently at residue 19 from the TCRdb protein, which is that of a much larger clone; a read error is likely, and the protein shown is the DNA's own translation. For the V gene the call is TRDV2; the J gene has no call; the D call in the table, TRDD3, was not verified against the DNA. In germline, CDR1 is GEAIGNYY, CDR2 EKD. The CDR3 covers 21 residues. CDR3 nucleotides: TGTGCCTGTGACACCGGTACGTCCTGGGGGATACGCCGCTCTTTCACCGATAAACGCATCTTT. Translated, it gives CACDTGTSWGIRRSFTDKRIF.

A few counts support this clone. One base separates it from a far larger clone, so it is likely a read error. Different DNA sequences within this sample yield the same CDR3. The chain uses TRDV3 and TRDJ2; a weak D match, TRDD2 (6 bases). Germline V CDR1 and CDR2: TVYSNPD, GDNSRS (reference sequence). This CDR3 region has 17 residues. V shed 3 bases and J shed 2 bases, with 22 bases lying between them. CDR3 region: CAFTLSAGPTLTAQLFF. CDR3 nucleotide sequence: TGTGCCTTCACCCTTTCCGCCGGTCCTACCTTGACAGCACAACTCTTCTTT.

With respect to this clone: The amino acid sequence in TCRdb belongs to a much larger clone and departs from this DNA's translation at residue 8, likely a sequencing read error; the sequence shown is translated from the DNA. The chain couples TRDV1 to TRDJ1, with 8 bases that match TRDD3. No J gene was available from TCRdb, and it was assigned here by a germline match of the DNA. Trimming at V came to 1 base and at J to 2 bases, leaving 15 bases not matched to a gene. The CDR3 totals 19 residues. CDR1 and CDR2 (germline): TSWWSYY, QGS. The CDR3 loop reads CALGEHYASGDIDTDKLIF. In nucleotides, the CDR3 is TGTGCTCTTGGGGAACATTACGCCTCGGGGGATATTGATACCGATAAACTCATCTTT.

This clone occurred many times. V usage is TRDV1 and J usage is TRDJ1; 12 nucleotides align to TRDD3. Matching the DNA to germline supplied the J gene, which TCRdb does not give. Germline-derived CDR1 and CDR2 are TSWWSYY and QGS. V dropped 7 bases and J dropped 6; count of bases not matched to a gene: 27. The length of the CDR3 is 21 residues. CDR3 loop: CALAPLPIPTWGIRRGHKLIF. CDR3 sequence (DNA): TGTGCTCTTGCGCCTTTACCAATCCCTACCTGGGGGATACGCCGAGGACATAAACTCATCTTT.

A note on this clone: The protein recorded in TCRdb matches a much larger clone and deviates from this DNA's translation at residue 9, suggesting a read error; the protein here is obtained by translating the DNA. This chain links TRDV1 with TRDJ1; perhaps TRDD3 as D (5 bases). The germline V gene encodes CDR1 TSWWSYY and CDR2 QGS. Trimming stripped 3 bases from V and 1 base from J, with 15 bases between. The CDR3 extends over 16 amino acids. This CDR3 is CALGETCGESTDKLIF. CDR3 nucleotide sequence: TGTGCTCTTGGGGAGACCTGTGGGGAGTCCACCGATAAACTCATCTTT.

This clone was seen at least ten times. Given a far larger clone just one base away, this is likely a sequencing read error. The rearrangement uses TRDV2 and TRDJ3; TRDD3 aligns across 9 bases. TCRdb lists no J gene, so it was determined here by aligning the DNA to germline. Germline CDR1 is GEAIGNYY and CDR2 is EKD. V dropped 3 bases and J dropped 10; count of bases not matched to a gene: 15. CDR3 size: 18 residues. CDR3 sequence: CACDPISHWGSPTRQMFF. CDR3 DNA: TGTGCCTGTGACCCCATCTCCCACTGGGGGAGCCCTACCCGACAGATGTTTTTC.

Comments on this clone: It differs at one base from a far larger clone, so likely a read error. The sample contains more than one DNA sequence encoding this CDR3. V gene TRDV1 combines with J gene TRDJ1, with 7 nucleotides matching TRDD3. The J gene is absent in TCRdb and was assigned here via DNA matching to germline. There are 22 residues in the CDR3. Per the germline V gene, CDR1 is TSWWSYY and CDR2 is QGS. The CDR3 region is CALGERANRSNWGRCFTDKLIF. The CDR3 region has the DNA TGTGCCCTTGGGGAACGCGCCAACAGGTCCAACTGGGGCCGATGCTTCACCGATAAACTCATCTTT.